A single sample is the source of the 3 T cell receptor beta chains below, sequenced in a study of T cell responses to AZD1222 COVID-19 vaccine. Repertoires were generated with immunoSEQ multiplex PCR, while TCRdb's copy carries only in-frame clones and drops some. The sample records 150,000 or so clones, approximately 91% being singletons. Sequenced material: peripheral blood, taken on day 0 of AZD1222 vaccination. Receptors were obtained from an adult in good health.

In its sample, this clone was seen a few times. This chain links TRBV18 with TRBJ1-1; TRBD1 agrees at 7 bases. The J segment lost 1 base and the V segment lost 3 bases, leaving 8 bases of the junction unmatched. This CDR3 is 16 amino acids long. Germline V CDR1 and CDR2: KGHSH, LQKENI. In DNA form, the CDR3 reads TGTGCCAGCTCACCGCTTTTACAGGGGACGAACACTGAAGCTTTCTTT. This translates into CASSPLLQGTNTEAFF.

V gene TRBV19 combines with J gene TRBJ1-3; D possibly corresponds to TRBD1 (6 bases). The CDR3 is 17 amino acids. Trimming cost V 3 bases and J 0 bases, with 15 bases left between them. Looked up from germline, CDR1 is LNHDA and CDR2 is SQIVND (reference sequence). The CDR3 loop is CASSIEWDTISGNTIYF. In nucleotides, the CDR3 is TGTGCCAGTAGTATTGAATGGGACACCATCTCTGGAAACACCATATATTTT.

V and J are TRBV6-5 and TRBJ1-2; maybe TRBD1 (6 bases). The CDR3 length is 15 residues. The V end lost 4 bases, the J end lost 4 bases, and 16 bases lay between the germline ends. Germline assignment: CDR1 MNHEY and CDR2 SVGAGI. The CDR3 spells CASSSLGGGLYGYTF. The CDR3 coding sequence is TGTGCCAGCAGTTCGTTGGGGGGGGGCCTCTATGGCTACACCTTC.